The entry below gives a single TCR beta chain sequence along with its context. The data were produced by immunoSEQ multiplex PCR, yet TCRdb's version contains in-frame clones alone and is incomplete. This sample carries 70,000 to 90,000 clones, around 87% of them seen once, and the ten largest clones take 18%. The data were obtained in a study of T cell responses to AZD1222 COVID-19 vaccine. The length of the CDR3 is 15 residues. V dropped 5 bases and J dropped 7 bases, with 16 bases sitting between them. Germline V gives CDR1 SGHNT, CDR2 YYREEE (reference sequence). The specimen comprised peripheral blood, sampled 28 days after the second AZD1222 dose. V gene TRBV5-4 combines with J gene TRBJ1-6; D unresolved. This TCR derives from an adult who received the AZD1222 COVID-19 vaccine. The CDR3 region has the DNA TGTGCCAGCAGTGTTTCTTCGTCCTCGAATTCACCCCTCCACTTT. Amino acid sequence: CASSVSSSSNSPLHF.